The entry that follows covers one TCR beta chain sequence. This sample is part of a study of chemoradiotherapy in HPV16-positive cancers. Profiled with immunoSEQ multiplex PCR; TCRdb holds only in-frame clones, not every one. The sample carries approximately 12,000 clones, around four fifths recorded once. The CDR3 covers 14 residues. Between the trimmed V and J ends, which lost 1 base and 8 bases, there was a span of 12 bases. The germline V gene encodes CDR1 GTSNPN and CDR2 SVGIG (reference sequence). The chain joins TRBV30 to TRBJ1-6, with D unresolved. The sample was taken from a patient who underwent chemoradiotherapy. The sequence derives from a human donor with HPV-associated anogenital cancer. The CDR3 DNA reads TGTGCCTGGAGTGGGGGATGGGCCGATTCACCCCTCCACTTT. Translation: CAWSGGWADSPLHF.